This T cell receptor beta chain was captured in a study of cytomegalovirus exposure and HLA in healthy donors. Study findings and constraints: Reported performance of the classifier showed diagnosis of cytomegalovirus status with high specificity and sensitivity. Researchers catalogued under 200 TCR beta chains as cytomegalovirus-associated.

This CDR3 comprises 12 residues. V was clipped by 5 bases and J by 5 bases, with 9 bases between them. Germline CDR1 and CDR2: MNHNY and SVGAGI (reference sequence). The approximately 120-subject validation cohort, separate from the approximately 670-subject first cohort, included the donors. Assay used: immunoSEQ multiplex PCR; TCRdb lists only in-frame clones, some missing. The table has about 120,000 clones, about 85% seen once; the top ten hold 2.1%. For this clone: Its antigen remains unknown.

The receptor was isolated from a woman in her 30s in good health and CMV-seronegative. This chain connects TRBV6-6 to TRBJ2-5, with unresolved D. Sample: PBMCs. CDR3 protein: CASSPRFETQYF. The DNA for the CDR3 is TGTGCCAGCAGTCCCCGTTTTGAGACCCAGTACTTC.